These T cell receptor beta chains were read from a single sample in a study of blood T cell repertoires in COVID-19. Generated by immunoSEQ multiplex PCR, the TCRdb table keeps only in-frame clones and is missing some. The table shows about 53,000 clones, with roughly 90% occurring only once. The sequenced material came from peripheral blood. These receptors all come from a man at least 80 years old with acute or convalescent COVID-19. The conserved cysteine and the conserved F or W are not part of the CDR3 here.

TRBJ2-7,TRBV7-2,ASSLSLVSYEQY
TRBJ1-2,TRBV5-4,ASSLEGALYGYT
TRBJ1-3,TRBV9,ASSVGQVGNTIY
TRBJ2-3,TRBV3-1/TRBV3-2,ASSPQGPQGTDTQY
TRBJ1-2,TRBV14,ASSQGWTGGGYGCT
TRBJ2-3,TRBV4-1,ASSQAGTGGGTDTQY
TRBJ2-1,TRBV12-2,ASRLDAGGPWNEQF
TRBJ1-2,TRBV28,ASSKRGATYGYT
TRBJ1-5,TRBV18,ASSPPRGGIQPQH
TRBJ1-1,TRBV11-2,ASSFKGYTEAF
TRBJ2-1,TRBV18,ASSPPGYEQF
TRBJ1-2,TRBV14,ASSQLGQVSRQAYGYT
TRBJ1-3,TRBV7-2,ASSLVRAGVGNTIY
TRBJ2-4,TRBV3-1/TRBV3-2,ASSQPRIGASGGLLAKNIQY
TRBJ2-7,TRBV27,ASRGAGGRYEQY
TRBJ2-7,TRBV11-2,ASSSVRVSSYEQY